This T cell receptor beta chain was identified during a study of blood T cells in healthy people across ages. A second roughly 7 to 11 cycle PCR used barcoded and J-beta primers. TCRdb reprocessed the 5' RACE reads with MiXCR, giving one entry per CDR3 protein. Here the sample spans about 800,000 distinct CDR3 sequences, roughly 25% being singletons. This clonotype appeared a few times. With V trimmed by 7 bases and J by 4 bases, 10 bases remained unmatched. The CDR3 length is 13 residues. CDR1 DFQATT and CDR2 SNEGSKA come from the germline V gene (reference sequence). The same data also went into a second study, on T cells of mothers and their children.

The sample comprised blood. The chain recombines TRBV20-1 with TRBJ2-7; 7 bases map to TRBD2. The source is a boy aged 5-17 years in good health. The CDR3 protein is CSGPGGLPYEQYF. The CDR3 DNA reads as TGCAGTGGTCCCGGGGGACTACCGTACGAGCAGTACTTC.